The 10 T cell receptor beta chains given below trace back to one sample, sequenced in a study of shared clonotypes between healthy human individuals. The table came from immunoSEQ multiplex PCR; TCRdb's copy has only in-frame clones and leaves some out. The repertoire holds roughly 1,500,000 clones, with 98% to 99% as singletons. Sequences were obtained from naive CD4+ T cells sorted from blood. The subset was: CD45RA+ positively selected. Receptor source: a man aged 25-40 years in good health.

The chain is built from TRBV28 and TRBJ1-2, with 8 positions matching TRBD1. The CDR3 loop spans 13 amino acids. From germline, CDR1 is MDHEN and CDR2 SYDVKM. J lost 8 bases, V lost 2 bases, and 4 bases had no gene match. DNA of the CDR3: TGTGCCAGCAGTTTACCCGACAGGGGAGGCTACACCTTC. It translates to CASSLPDRGGYTF.

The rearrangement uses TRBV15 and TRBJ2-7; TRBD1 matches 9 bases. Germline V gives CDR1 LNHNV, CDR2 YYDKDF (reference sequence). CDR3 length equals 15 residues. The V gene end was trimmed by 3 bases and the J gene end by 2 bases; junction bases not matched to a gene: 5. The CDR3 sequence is CATSSPGQGPYEQYF. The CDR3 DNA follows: TGTGCCACCAGCAGTCCGGGACAGGGACCCTACGAGCAGTACTTC.

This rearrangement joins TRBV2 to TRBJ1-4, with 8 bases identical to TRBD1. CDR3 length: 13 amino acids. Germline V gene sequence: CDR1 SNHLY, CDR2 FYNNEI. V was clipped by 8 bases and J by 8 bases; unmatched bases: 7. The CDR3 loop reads CASDLRTGEKLFF. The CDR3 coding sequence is TGTGCCAGCGATCTTCGGACAGGGGAAAAACTGTTTTTT.

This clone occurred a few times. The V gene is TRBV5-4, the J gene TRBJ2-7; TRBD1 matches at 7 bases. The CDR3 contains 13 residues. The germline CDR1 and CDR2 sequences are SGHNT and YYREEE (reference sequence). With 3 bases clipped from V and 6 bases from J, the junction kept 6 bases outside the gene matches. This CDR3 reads CASSYSGGSEQYF. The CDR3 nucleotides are TGTGCCAGCAGCTACTCAGGGGGTAGCGAGCAGTACTTC.

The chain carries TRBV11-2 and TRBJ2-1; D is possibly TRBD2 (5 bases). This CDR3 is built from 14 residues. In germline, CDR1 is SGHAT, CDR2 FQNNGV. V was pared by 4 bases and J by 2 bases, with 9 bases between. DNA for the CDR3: TGTGCCAGCAGCTATAGCGAAGCCTACAATGAGCAGTTCTTC. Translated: CASSYSEAYNEQFF.

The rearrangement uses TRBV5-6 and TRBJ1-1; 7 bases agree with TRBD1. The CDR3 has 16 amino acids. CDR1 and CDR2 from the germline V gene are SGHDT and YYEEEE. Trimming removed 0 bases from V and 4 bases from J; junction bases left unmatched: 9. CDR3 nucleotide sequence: TGTGCCAGCAGCTTGGCCGGGACAGTCGTGTCCACTGAAGCTTTCTTT. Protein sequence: CASSLAGTVVSTEAFF.

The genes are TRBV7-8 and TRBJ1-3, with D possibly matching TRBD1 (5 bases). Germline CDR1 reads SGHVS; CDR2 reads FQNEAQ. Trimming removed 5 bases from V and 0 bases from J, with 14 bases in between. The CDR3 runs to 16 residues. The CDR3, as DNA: TGTGCCAGCAGCAACCACAGGAGAAGCTCTGGAAACACCATATATTTT. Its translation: CASSNHRRSSGNTIYF.

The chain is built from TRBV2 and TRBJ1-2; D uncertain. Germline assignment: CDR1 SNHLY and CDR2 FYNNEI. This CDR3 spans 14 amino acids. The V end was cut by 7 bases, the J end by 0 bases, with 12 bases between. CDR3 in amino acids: CASTERRPNYGYTF. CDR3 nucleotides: TGTGCCAGCACCGAGCGGCGCCCTAACTATGGCTACACCTTC. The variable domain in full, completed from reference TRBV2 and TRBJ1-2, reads EPEVTQTPSHQVTQMGQEVILRCVPISNHLYFYWYRQILGQKVEFLVSFYNNEISEKSEIFDDQFSVERPDGSNFTLKIRSTKLEDSAMYFCASTERRPNYGYTFGSGTRLTVV.

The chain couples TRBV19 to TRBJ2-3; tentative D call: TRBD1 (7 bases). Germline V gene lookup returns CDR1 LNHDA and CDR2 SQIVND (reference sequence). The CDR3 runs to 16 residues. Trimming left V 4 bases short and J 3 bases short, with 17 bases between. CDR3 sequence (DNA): TGTGCCAGTAGTAAACCGACAGGGAGGAGAACAGATACGCAGTATTTT. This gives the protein CASSKPTGRRTDTQYF. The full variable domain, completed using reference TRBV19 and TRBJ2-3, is DGGITQSPKYLFRKEGQNVTLSCEQNLNHDAMYWYRQDPGQGLRLIYYSQIVNDFQKGDIAEGYSVSREKKESFPLTVTSAQKNPTAFYLCASSKPTGRRTDTQYFGPGTRLTVL.

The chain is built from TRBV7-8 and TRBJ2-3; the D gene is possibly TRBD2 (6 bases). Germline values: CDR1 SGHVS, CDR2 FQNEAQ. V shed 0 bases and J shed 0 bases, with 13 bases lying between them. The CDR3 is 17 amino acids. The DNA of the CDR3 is TGTGCCAGCAGCTTAGCGCGTACTAGCTTTAGCACAGATACGCAGTATTTT. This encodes CASSLARTSFSTDTQYF.